Following are 17 T cell receptor beta chains from one sample sequenced in a study of response to subunit inactivated influenza vaccine. One entry per CDR3 protein results from TCRdb running MiXCR on the RT-PCR reads. The repertoire has about 570,000 distinct CDR3 sequences, roughly 10% of them found once; the top ten carry about 11%. Separately, the same data were catalogued under a study of T cells expressing NK-cell markers. That paper notes: Libraries used 5'RACE template switching adding universal primer site and UMIs.

The starting material was PBMCs from blood, obtained on the day of vaccination. These receptors were collected from a man aged 45-65 years who received an inactivated influenza vaccine.

This clonotype occurred a few times. V usage is TRBV29-1 and J usage is TRBJ2-5; the match to TRBD1 covers 7 bases. The CDR3 covers 13 residues. After removal of 6 bases from V and 5 bases from J, the junction contained 9 bases not matched to a gene. Germline assignment: CDR1 SQVTM and CDR2 ANQGSEA. CDR3 coding DNA: TGCAGCGTCGAGAGACAGGGCGGGGAGACCCAGTACTTC. It specifies CSVERQGGETQYF.

In its sample, this clonotype was seen a few times. V and J are TRBV20-1 and TRBJ1-1; the D is unclear. The CDR3 totals 12 residues. Trimming left V 6 bases short and J 5 bases short, with 13 bases between. The germline CDR1 and CDR2 sequences are DFQATT and SNEGSKA (reference sequence). In DNA, the CDR3 is TGCAGTGCATCGGACCTGGCTACTGAAGCTTTCTTT. It specifies CSASDLATEAFF.

V gene TRBV29-1 combines with J gene TRBJ2-5; TRBD1 matches 7 bases. The CDR3 is 13 residues long. Germline CDR1 SQVTM, CDR2 ANQGSEA. V gave up 3 bases and J gave up 2 bases; unmatched junction bases: 3. Here the CDR3 reads CSVDRQGQETQYF. As DNA, the CDR3 is TGCAGCGTTGACCGACAGGGACAAGAGACCCAGTACTTC.

This chain joins TRBV10-1 and TRBJ1-5; D ambiguous. Germline V gene lookup returns CDR1 WNHNN and CDR2 SYGVQD (reference sequence). Deletions cut 5 bases from V and 3 bases from J, with 14 bases between. The CDR3 runs to 15 residues. The CDR3 region is CASSRPTEHNQPQHF. CDR3 in DNA: TGCGCCAGCAGTCGACCTACAGAGCACAATCAGCCCCAGCATTTT.

This clonotype was seen a handful of times. The rearrangement uses TRBV30 and TRBJ1-1; TRBD1 is a possible D gene (5 bases). There are 13 residues in the CDR3. Between the trimmed V and J ends, which lost 2 bases and 0 bases, there was a span of 7 bases. Germline CDR1 reads GTSNPN; CDR2 reads SVGIG (reference sequence). The CDR3 spells CAWSRGMNTEAFF. The CDR3 region has the DNA TGTGCCTGGAGTAGGGGAATGAACACTGAAGCTTTCTTT.

This clonotype was observed at least ten times. The V gene is TRBV3-1, the J gene TRBJ1-6; 9 bases are a match to TRBD1. Germline CDR1 and CDR2: LGHDT and YNNKEL (reference sequence). The junction had 3 bases not matched to a gene; V was cut back by 0 bases and J by 6 bases. The CDR3 is 16 amino acids. The CDR3 nucleotides read TGTGCCAGCAGCCAAGAAATGACAGGGGGTAATTCACCCCTCCACTTT. Translating it yields CASSQEMTGGNSPLHF.

In the case of this clonotype: Its ends do not fully match the called genes, so a read error is possible. CDR3 amino acids: CASSWQGPTGQLFF. CDR3 sequence (DNA): TGTGCCAGCAGCTGGCAAGGACCCACCGGGCAGCTGTTTTTT. The genes are TRBV5-6 and TRBJ2-2; D remains ambiguous. This CDR3 contains 14 residues. Germline values: CDR1 SGHDT, CDR2 YYEEEE. The entire variable domain, with the rest obtained from reference TRBV5-6 and TRBJ2-2, is as follows: DAGVTQSPTHLIKTRGQQVTLRCSPKSGHDTVSWYQQALGQGPQFIFQYYEEEERQRGNFPDRFSGHQFPNYSSELNVNALLLGDSALYLCASSWQGPTGQLFFGEGSRLTVL.

This clonotype was counted a few times. V gene TRBV12-3 or TRBV12-4 combines with J gene TRBJ1-2, with TRBD1 matching over 9 bases. Unmatched junction bases numbered 5, after V lost 5 bases and J lost 7 bases. The CDR3 is 13 amino acids. The CDR3 protein is CASSAGTGFGYTF. In DNA form, the CDR3 reads TGTGCCAGCAGTGCCGGGACAGGGTTTGGCTACACCTTC.

This clonotype was picked up a small number of times. V gene TRBV10-3 combines with J gene TRBJ1-1; the D is unclear. Trimming stripped 4 bases from V and 4 bases from J, with 10 bases between. Germline lookup yields CDR1 ENHRY and CDR2 SYGVKD. This CDR3 comprises 13 residues. Written as DNA, the CDR3 is TGTGCCATCAGTGGCGCGGGTATCACTGAAGCTTTCTTT. Protein: CAISGAGITEAFF.

This clonotype was counted ten times or more. The rearrangement links TRBV19 to TRBJ2-2; D call uncertain. Trimming removed 3 bases from V and 1 base from J, with 3 bases in between. The CDR3 runs to 13 residues. In germline, CDR1 is LNHDA, CDR2 SQIVND (reference sequence). The CDR3 sequence is CASSIQNTGELFF. The DNA for the CDR3 is TGTGCCAGTAGTATTCAGAACACCGGGGAGCTGTTTTTT.

The genes are TRBV12-3 or TRBV12-4 and TRBJ2-5, with a tentative D call TRBD1 (6 bases). Trimming cost V 3 bases and J 6 bases, with 14 bases left between them. The CDR3 runs 14 residues. In DNA, the CDR3 is TGTGCCAGCAGTTTTGGTTCCAGGGGAAAGACCCAGTACTTC. Amino acids: CASSFGSRGKTQYF.

At least ten counts were recorded for this clonotype. This chain links TRBV27 with TRBJ1-2; no clear D gene. Germline CDR1 MNHEY, CDR2 SMNVEV (reference sequence). V was clipped by 4 bases and J by 4 bases, with 7 bases between them. The CDR3 runs to 12 residues. CDR3 amino acids: CASSSTSYGYTF. The CDR3 DNA reads TGTGCCAGCAGTTCCACTAGCTATGGCTACACCTTC.

This clonotype was observed many times. V and J are TRBV3-1 and TRBJ2-7; unclear D gene. Trimming took 0 bases from V and 7 from J, leaving 13 bases between them. Germline CDR1 is LGHDT and CDR2 is YNNKEL (reference sequence). This CDR3 comprises 14 residues. DNA of the CDR3: TGTGCCAGCAGCCAAGAGTCACGGAAGAGGGAGCAGTACTTC. Translating it yields CASSQESRKREQYF.

This clonotype has only a few counts. The chain has TRBV4-1 and TRBJ2-1, with D perhaps matching TRBD1 or TRBD2 (5 bases each). This CDR3 comprises 22 residues. V gave up 0 bases and J gave up 5 bases, with 32 bases separating them. Germline V gene data show CDR1 as MGHRA and CDR2 as YSYEKL. CDR3 bases: TGCGCCAGCAGCCAAGACCCCCCACCGAGGGGCCTTCGGGCTTTACGCGACAATGAGCAGTTCTTC. Its translation is CASSQDPPPRGLRALRDNEQFF.

The chain has TRBV5-8 and TRBJ2-3; D is possibly TRBD1 (5 bases). There are 15 residues in the CDR3. Germline V CDR1 and CDR2: SGHTS, YDEGEE. The germline V and J ends were trimmed by 1 base and 3 bases, with 12 bases remaining between them. CDR3 loop: CASSLFQGGTDTQYF. The CDR3 nucleotides read TGTGCCAGCAGCTTGTTTCAGGGTGGGACAGATACGCAGTATTTT.

The J gene is TRBJ2-2, the V gene TRBV24-1; D is perhaps TRBD2 (5 bases). Germline V gene data show CDR1 as KGHDR and CDR2 as SFDVKD. V was cut by 5 bases and J by 1 base, with 10 bases left in between. The CDR3 has 15 amino acids. In DNA, the CDR3 is TGTGCCACCAGTGCACGGGATCTGAACACCGGGGAGCTGTTTTTT. It encodes CATSARDLNTGELFF.

This clonotype has just a few counts. The chain combines TRBV10-3 with TRBJ2-1; 9 bases map to TRBD1. Germline CDR1 ENHRY, CDR2 SYGVKD. The CDR3 runs to 14 residues. The V gene end was trimmed by 10 bases and the J gene end by 7 bases; junction bases not matched to a gene: 11. Here the CDR3 DNA reads TGTGCCACGAGCGACAGGGGGATAGAAAATGAGCAGTTCTTC. Its translation is CATSDRGIENEQFF.